This T cell receptor (beta chain) was profiled in a study of blood T cells in healthy people across ages. A remark on this clonotype: One base away lies a much larger clone, so this may be a sequencing read error.

It was with a sample-barcoded 5' primer and a J-beta primer mix that a second PCR of roughly 7 to 12 cycles was run. TCRdb re-called the 5' RACE reads with MiXCR, one entry per CDR3 protein. The sample has approximately 1,700,000 distinct CDR3 sequences, about 39% seen once; the top ten hold roughly 23%. Looked up from germline, CDR1 is SQVTM and CDR2 is ANQGSEA. The CDR3 runs to 16 residues. J is TRBJ1-2 and V is TRBV29-1; 7 bases fit TRBD1. The TCR originated in a human donor in good health. The specimen sequenced was blood. CDR3 residues: CNVYTGQAKSPMGYTF. Here the CDR3 DNA reads TGCAACGTTTACACCGGACAGGCCAAATCGCCCATGGGCTACACCTTC.